Reported below is one TCR beta chain. Its antigen is still unknown. This specimen comes from a study of shared clonotypes between healthy human individuals. Study-level background: Three plates each covered CD4 naive and memory; CD8 naive two, CD8 memory one. General study results and limits: Naive subsets, compared against memory subsets, generally had larger estimated richness values. Naive CD4 clonotypes were shared across a handful of donors at about 5.3%.

CD8 cells regarded as naive lacked CD45RO, were positively chosen for CCR7, and omitted terminally differentiated effector memory CD45RA+ cells. Clones were sequenced by immunoSEQ multiplex PCR, and TCRdb holds only the in-frame ones, with some missing. The sample contains 2 million to 2.5 million clones, approximately 94% of which appear only once. The CDR3 runs to 13 residues. The trim removed 6 bases at V and 7 bases at J, leaving 8 bases unmatched. Germline-derived CDR1 and CDR2 are SQVTM and ANQGSEA. Sequences were obtained from naive CD8+ T cells from PBMCs. This sequence was found in a man between 18 and 35 years old in good health. Some clones in this sample may be carry-over from other donors' samples. The V and J genes are TRBV29-1 and TRBJ1-2, with TRBD1 matching over 10 bases. The CDR3 here is CSVEGTGDVGYTF. The CDR3 DNA is TGCAGCGTCGAGGGGACAGGGGACGTTGGCTACACCTTC. The entire variable domain, with the rest obtained from reference TRBV29-1 and TRBJ1-2, is as follows: SAVISQKPSRDICQRGTSLTIQCQVDSQVTMMFWYRQQPGQSLTLIATANQGSEATYESGFVIDKFPISRPNLTFSTLTVSNMSPEDSSIYLCSVEGTGDVGYTFGSGTRLTVV.